This TCR beta chain is from a study of blood T cells in healthy people across ages. Points from the study as a whole: It was not possible, with unsorted PBMCs, to conclusively compare naive and antigen-experienced cells.

Researchers collected 7.5 to 10 milliliters of peripheral blood from every single donor. Concerning this clonotype: What it binds is unknown.

The CDR3 runs to 13 residues. V lost 7 bases and J 4 bases, leaving 14 bases between the germline ends. Looked up from germline, CDR1 is ENHRY and CDR2 is SYGVKD. With a J-beta primer mix and a sample-barcoded 5' primer, a second PCR ran 7 to 11 cycles. TCRdb independently ran MiXCR on the 5' RACE reads; one entry per CDR3 protein. The table shows hundreds of thousands of distinct CDR3 sequences, with around 54% occurring only once. Sequenced sample: blood. The sequence was obtained from a man aged 55 to 70 in good health. V gene TRBV10-3 combines with J gene TRBJ2-7; a possible D gene is TRBD1 (6 bases). The CDR3 DNA is TGTGCCATCATCCGGGACAAAGAGTACGAGCAGTACTTC. This gives the protein CAIIRDKEYEQYF.